This T cell receptor (beta chain) is from a study of blood T cells in healthy people across ages. Roughly 9 milliliters of peripheral blood were drawn from each donor. Concerning this clonotype: Antigen specificity is unknown.

Study-level points and caveats: The fall in TCR beta diversity per million T cells was roughly linear with age. A conclusive naive versus antigen-experienced comparison was prevented by the unsorted PBMCs.

Trimming left V 5 bases short and J 0 bases short, with 13 bases between. CDR3 length: 15 residues. Germline CDR1 SEHNR, CDR2 FQNEAQ (reference sequence). A second PCR, run for roughly 7 to 11 cycles, used a sample-barcoded 5' primer plus a J-beta primer mix. A template-switch adaptor containing 12 random nucleotides labeled each cDNA molecule. TCRdb redid the calling of the 5' RACE reads with MiXCR, one entry per CDR3 protein. The table includes 1.4 million or so distinct CDR3 sequences, less than 45% detected once. This receptor was obtained from a woman aged 18-29 years in good health. The gene calls are TRBV7-9 and TRBJ1-1; D not resolved. The sample was blood. The CDR3 sequence: CASSLTNALNTEAFF. The CDR3, as DNA: TGTGCCAGCAGCCTCACCAACGCTTTGAACACTGAAGCTTTCTTT.